In its sample, the clone carrying this T cell receptor beta chain was seen a few times. The antigen remains unidentified. Germline V gene lookup returns CDR1 MNHNS and CDR2 SASEGT. The CDR3 extends over 11 amino acids. Trimming left V 7 bases short and J 5 bases short, with 8 bases between. This entry belongs to a study of T cells in Graves' hyperthyroidism and ophthalmopathy. An absence of ophthalmopathy progression within 18 months meant stable Graves' hyperthyroidism. Each diagnosis drew on symptoms, thyroxine, TRAb, thyroid ultrasound and orbital computed tomography findings. TCR beta CDR3 regions were amplified from RNA. Using the HTBI primer set, a first-round RT-PCR was run on the TCR CDR3. Using its own MiXCR run on the multiplex PCR reads, TCRdb lists one record per CDR3 protein. In the table there are 800,000 or so distinct CDR3 sequences, roughly 37% of which are singletons. Findings of the study overall: The model predicted ophthalmopathy a median roughly 6.5 months before onset. Most thyroid clonotypes expanded above 0.001 were also detected in blood.

This sequence was found in a young man with Graves' hyperthyroidism. What was sequenced was blood. The V gene is TRBV6-1, the J gene TRBJ2-5; D unresolved. DNA for the CDR3: TGTGCCAGCATGAATTGGGAGACCCAGTACTTC. Encoded protein: CASMNWETQYF.